These 31 T cell receptor beta chains were all obtained from the same sample, sequenced in a study of regulatory T cells in long-lasting Graves disease. Time point meaning: newly diagnosed GD, antithyroid drugs for less than 3 months. PBMC-extracted RNA yielded the TCR library. TCR beta libraries were built with iRepertoire HTBI primers and Arm-PCR of CDR3 regions. In TCRdb, the multiplex PCR reads were re-called with MiXCR into one record per CDR3 protein. The sample lists roughly 530,000 distinct CDR3 sequences; about 15% were seen once. In addition, the sample was reused for a study of T cells in Graves' hyperthyroidism and ophthalmopathy.

This specimen was peripheral blood mononuclear cells (PBMCs), taken at new diagnosis, from a patient treated with antithyroid drugs. These receptors all stem from a woman aged 35 to 59 with Graves disease.

As concerns this clonotype: A much bigger clone sits one base away, suggesting this may be a read error. This rearrangement joins TRBV10-3 to TRBJ1-5, with a possible D match to TRBD1 (6 bases). This CDR3 has 15 residues. The germline V gene has CDR1 ENHRY and CDR2 SYGVKD. The CDR3: CAISDAGAVDQPRHF. The DNA for the CDR3 is TGTGCCATCAGTGACGCGGGGGCAGTGGATCAGCCCCGGCATTTT.

The chain combines TRBV5-1 with TRBJ1-1; D unresolved. CDR1 SGHRS and CDR2 YFSETQ come from the germline V gene. V lost 1 base and J lost 8, with 15 bases in between. The CDR3 runs 14 residues. CDR3 bases: TGCGCCAGCAGCTTGATAGCGGGTCCCGAAGAAGCTTTCTTT. Translating gives CASSLIAGPEEAFF.

The rearrangement uses TRBV20-1 and TRBJ2-7; 10 bases align to TRBD1. J lost 2 bases, V lost 7 bases, and 5 bases had no gene match. The germline CDR1 and CDR2 sequences are DFQATT and SNEGSKA (reference sequence). There are 13 residues in the CDR3. The CDR3 sequence is CSVVTGGTYEQYF. As DNA, the CDR3 is TGCAGTGTCGTGACAGGGGGCACCTACGAGCAGTACTTC.

This clonotype was counted between two and nine times. The chain couples TRBV25-1 to TRBJ1-2; perhaps TRBD1 as D (5 bases). V shed 4 bases and J shed 8 bases, with 14 bases lying between them. This CDR3 contains 13 residues. Germline CDR1 reads MGHDK; CDR2 reads SYGVNS. The CDR3 spells CASSAQGLLGYTF. CDR3 nucleotides: TGTGCCAGCAGTGCGCAGGGTCTACTGGGCTACACCTTC.

The rearrangement links TRBV7-2 to TRBJ2-3; 8 bases agree with TRBD2. Germline V gene sequence: CDR1 SGHTA, CDR2 FQGNSA. The CDR3 spans 18 residues. The junction had 10 bases not matched to a gene; V was cut back by 0 bases and J by 2 bases. CDR3 sequence reads: CASSLARSGGPSTDTQYF. CDR3 nucleotide sequence: TGTGCCAGCAGCTTAGCGAGGAGCGGGGGCCCCTCCACAGATACGCAGTATTTT.

This clonotype was recorded many times. The CDR3 here is CAISDRTGPNIQYF. The CDR3 DNA is TGTGCCATCAGTGATCGGACAGGGCCAAACATTCAGTACTTC. This chain joins TRBV10-3 and TRBJ2-4; 8 positions match TRBD1. Per the germline V gene, CDR1 is ENHRY and CDR2 is SYGVKD. J gave up 6 bases and V 3 bases, and 4 bases lay outside the gene matches. The CDR3 sequence is 14 residues long.

The table lists this clonotype with many counts. The chain carries TRBV2 and TRBJ2-7; no reliable D call. The CDR3 has 13 residues. Trimming took 6 bases from V and 5 from J, leaving 14 bases between them. From germline, CDR1 is SNHLY and CDR2 FYNNEI. CDR3 residues: CASSLVGYDEQYF. The CDR3 DNA reads TGTGCCAGCAGCTTAGTCGGGTACGACGAGCAGTACTTC.

A remark on this clonotype: This may come from a read error, since a much larger clone is one base off. The chain joins TRBV20-1 to TRBJ2-7, with D uncertain. The germline gives CDR1 DFQATT, CDR2 SNEGSKA (reference sequence). Trimming took off 4 bases at V and 7 bases at J, with 14 bases between the two ends. The length of the CDR3 is 12 residues. The CDR3 is CSATRSYNEQYF. CDR3 bases: TGCAGTGCTACCCGCTCCTACAATGAGCAGTACTTC.

This clonotype was detected ten times or more. The chain recombines TRBV14 with TRBJ2-3; D not resolved. Looked up from germline, CDR1 is SGHDN and CDR2 is FVKESK. The germline V and J ends were trimmed by 2 bases and 2 bases, with 8 bases remaining between them. The CDR3 is 14 amino acids. The CDR3 loop is CASSQKGFTDTQYF. DNA for the CDR3: TGTGCCAGCAGCCAAAAGGGATTCACAGATACGCAGTATTTT.

Only a few counts were recorded for this clonotype. The genes are TRBV7-9 and TRBJ2-3, with 10 bases fitting TRBD2. Germline assignment: CDR1 SEHNR and CDR2 FQNEAQ (reference sequence). V was pared by 4 bases and J by 4 bases, with 8 bases of the junction left unmatched. The CDR3 is made up of 16 amino acids. The CDR3 region has the DNA TGTGCCAGCAGCTCGCCGACTAGCGGGTTCTCAGATACGCAGTATTTT. It translates to CASSSPTSGFSDTQYF.

This clonotype was picked up many times. The gene calls are TRBV12-3 or TRBV12-4 and TRBJ1-2; TRBD1 aligns across 8 bases. J was trimmed by 6 bases and V by 4 bases; bases with no gene match: 16. The CDR3 is 17 amino acids. Here the CDR3 DNA reads TGTGCCAGCAGTTCTTACAGGGGGATCCTTTTGTACGATGGCTACACCTTC. Translated: CASSSYRGILLYDGYTF.

This clonotype occurred many times. The chain is built from TRBV6-1 and TRBJ2-6, with D possibly TRBD1 on 5 matching bases. The germline V gene has CDR1 MNHNS and CDR2 SASEGT. The CDR3 consists of 15 residues. Trimming stripped 3 bases from V and 2 bases from J, with 8 bases between. In DNA form, the CDR3 reads TGTGCCAGCAGTGACAGGGAAACTGGGGCCAACGTCCTGACTTTC. It is translated as CASSDRETGANVLTF.

This clonotype was observed at least ten times. CDR3 sequence (DNA): TGTGCCAGCAGCCAAGGTTTCCGAAACACTGAAGCTTTCTTT. Translation: CASSQGFRNTEAFF. J is TRBJ1-1 and V is TRBV3-1; D is undetermined. Trimming pared 1 base from V and 2 bases from J, leaving 8 bases between. Germline CDR1 and CDR2: LGHDT and YNNKEL (reference sequence). CDR3 length: 14 residues.

This clonotype was found a few times. The V call is TRBV14, the J call TRBJ1-2; the D is unclear. The CDR3 spans 13 residues. The germline V gene encodes CDR1 SGHDN and CDR2 FVKESK. V was clipped by 0 bases and J by 8 bases, with 10 bases between them. CDR3 sequence (DNA): TGTGCCAGCAGCCAAGAGTGGGCAAGCGGCTACACCTTC. Protein sequence: CASSQEWASGYTF.

This clonotype was detected only a few times. The V call is TRBV20-1, the J call TRBJ2-3, with 10 bases matching TRBD2. The CDR3 has 15 amino acids. Germline CDR1 DFQATT, CDR2 SNEGSKA (reference sequence). Trimming cost V 1 base and J 4 bases; bases outside gene matches: 5. The CDR3 DNA reads as TGCAGTGCTAGAGTTGCTAGCGGGGGAGCAGATACGCAGTATTTT. This gives the protein CSARVASGGADTQYF.

This chain joins TRBV20-1 and TRBJ2-1; tentatively, D is TRBD2 (6 bases). The CDR3 totals 15 residues. Trimming removed 6 bases from V and 5 bases from J, with 20 bases in between. The germline CDR1 and CDR2 sequences are DFQATT and SNEGSKA (reference sequence). The chain's CDR3 is CSAPPYGGWNNEQFF. In DNA, the CDR3 is TGCAGTGCCCCACCGTACGGGGGTTGGAACAATGAGCAGTTCTTC.

CDR3 in amino acids: CATTLGPGHRASPQHF. The CDR3 DNA sequence: TGTGCCACGACCCTGGGACCGGGACACAGGGCTTCGCCCCAGCATTTT. The chain recombines TRBV6-2 or TRBV6-3 with TRBJ1-5; possible D gene TRBD1, 6 bases. Germline V gives CDR1 MNHEY, CDR2 SVGEGT. V was clipped by 10 bases and J by 9 bases, with 28 bases between them. CDR3 length equals 16 residues.

This clonotype was counted a few times. The V call is TRBV5-1, the J call TRBJ2-3; TRBD2 is a possible D gene (5 bases). The germline V gene has CDR1 SGHRS and CDR2 YFSETQ. The CDR3 is 15 amino acids. V was shortened by 6 bases and J by 0 bases, with 14 bases between the two germline ends. The CDR3 spells CASKSRASSTDTQYF. The CDR3 DNA sequence: TGCGCCAGCAAGTCGAGGGCCTCTAGCACAGATACGCAGTATTTT.

This clonotype was observed a few times. The chain uses TRBV19 and TRBJ2-1; D possibly corresponds to TRBD2 (5 bases). Germline CDR1 reads LNHDA; CDR2 reads SQIVND (reference sequence). Trimming removed 0 bases from V and 0 bases from J, with 12 bases in between. The CDR3 loop spans 17 amino acids. CDR3 DNA: TGTGCCAGTAGTATAGATCTCCCGGGGAGCTCCTACAATGAGCAGTTCTTC. Residues: CASSIDLPGSSYNEQFF.

The V call is TRBV12-5, the J call TRBJ2-7; 7 positions match TRBD1. From germline, CDR1 is LGHNT and CDR2 FRNRAP. This CDR3 has 18 amino acids. Germline trimming cut 0 bases from V and 2 bases from J; bases unmatched to any gene: 13. The CDR3 loop reads CASGLVGLGTAEAYEQYF. The CDR3 DNA reads TGTGCTAGTGGTTTGGTCGGTTTAGGGACAGCGGAAGCCTACGAGCAGTACTTC.

Note on this clonotype: A read error may explain this, as a much larger clone is one base away. This rearrangement joins TRBV15 to TRBJ1-5; D is uncertain. The CDR3 contains 16 residues. The germline V gene encodes CDR1 LNHNV and CDR2 YYDKDF (reference sequence). The CDR3 is CATSRRTGFTNRPQHF. The CDR3 DNA sequence: TGTGCCACCAGCAGGCGCACGGGGTTTACGAATCGGCCCCAGCATTTT.

A few counts support this clonotype. The CDR3 spells CASSLGGTGSYNSPLHF. Here the CDR3 DNA reads TGTGCCAGCAGCCTGGGCGGTACAGGGTCCTATAATTCACCCCTCCACTTT. The rearrangement joins TRBV11-3 to TRBJ1-6; TRBD1 is a possible D gene (6 bases). The CDR3 totals 17 residues. Germline CDR1 is SGHNT and CDR2 is YENEEA. V lost 5 bases to trimming and J lost 1 base, with 15 bases between them.

This clonotype has a handful of counts. The chain joins TRBV6-5 to TRBJ2-2; TRBD2 might be the D (5 bases). Trimming removed 2 bases at V and 1 base at J, with 8 bases between. This CDR3 has 15 residues. Germline V gives CDR1 MNHEY, CDR2 SVGAGI. CDR3: CASSYSRENTGELFF. The CDR3 nucleotides read TGTGCCAGCAGTTACAGCCGGGAGAACACCGGGGAGCTGTTTTTT.

This chain links TRBV12-5 with TRBJ1-5; D is uncertain. In germline, CDR1 is LGHNT, CDR2 FRNRAP. This CDR3 region has 15 residues. V was shortened by 6 bases and J by 4 bases, with 16 bases between the two germline ends. CDR3: CASGLLVTRNQPQHF. The CDR3 DNA sequence: TGTGCTAGTGGACTCCTAGTAACACGGAATCAGCCCCAGCATTTT.

This clonotype was observed a few times. This chain uses TRBV12-5 with TRBJ2-7, with D possibly matching TRBD2 (6 bases). Trimming removed 4 bases from V and 7 bases from J, with 14 bases in between. Per germline, CDR1 LGHNT and CDR2 FRNRAP. The CDR3 sequence is 13 residues long. CDR3 in amino acids: CASGSAGTREQYF. The CDR3 nucleotides are TGTGCTAGTGGTTCCGCAGGGACTCGAGAGCAGTACTTC.

J is TRBJ1-1 and V is TRBV9; 7 nucleotides match TRBD1. The CDR3 covers 15 residues. The germline V gene has CDR1 SGDLS and CDR2 YYNGEE. With 3 bases clipped from V and 0 bases from J, the junction kept 5 bases outside the gene matches. The CDR3 is CASSAPGTVNTEAFF. CDR3 DNA: TGTGCCAGCAGCGCCCCCGGGACAGTGAACACTGAAGCTTTCTTT. Full variable domain (outside the CDR3, taken from reference TRBV9 and TRBJ1-1): DSGVTQTPKHLITATGQRVTLRCSPRSGDLSVYWYQQSLDQGLQFLIQYYNGEERAKGNILERFSAQQFPDLHSELNLSSLELGDSALYFCASSAPGTVNTEAFFGQGTRLTVV.

The rearrangement uses TRBV7-9 and TRBJ1-1, with D unresolved. Germline V gene data show CDR1 as SEHNR and CDR2 as FQNEAQ (reference sequence). The CDR3 contains 14 residues. With 3 bases removed from V and 6 bases from J, the gap between germline ends came to 14 bases. The CDR3 here is CASSFFFGGSEAFF. The CDR3, as DNA: TGTGCCAGCAGCTTTTTCTTTGGAGGATCTGAAGCTTTCTTT.

Ten or more counts support this clonotype. This chain uses TRBV12-3 or TRBV12-4 with TRBJ1-1, with 7 positions matching TRBD1. The CDR3 is made up of 15 amino acids. The junction had 13 bases not matched to a gene; V was cut back by 5 bases and J by 7 bases. The CDR3 DNA is TGTGCCAGCAGTACCTCGACAGGGTTGGAGGGTGAAGCTTTCTTT. Translated: CASSTSTGLEGEAFF.

Points on this clonotype: The junction departs from the called germline gene at one end, perhaps through a read error. The V and J genes are TRBV19 and TRBJ1-5; TRBD1 is a possible D gene (6 bases). The CDR3 totals 13 residues. Per germline, CDR1 LNHDA and CDR2 SQIVND (reference sequence). The CDR3 is CASMGRGPAMFGF. The CDR3 DNA sequence: TGTGCCAGTATGGGGCGGGGGCCCGCGATGTTTGGTTTT.

The chain couples TRBV29-1 to TRBJ1-2, with unresolved D. Looked up from germline, CDR1 is SQVTM and CDR2 is ANQGSEA. This CDR3 is built from 9 residues. The V and J ends lost 3 bases and 6 bases respectively, with 2 bases between them. The DNA of the CDR3 is TGCAGCGTTGATGATGGCTACACCTTC. The encoded protein is CSVDDGYTF.

This clonotype turned up a few times. V is TRBV5-6 and J is TRBJ2-7; D may be TRBD2 (7 bases). The CDR3 sequence is 16 residues long. Germline-derived CDR1 and CDR2 are SGHDT and YYEEEE. Trimming removed 4 bases from V and 3 bases from J, with 20 bases in between. The DNA of the CDR3 is TGTGCCAGCAGCCGAGGGGGGGAAAGCTACATCTACGAGCAGTACTTC. This sequence encodes CASSRGGESYIYEQYF.